Here is one T cell receptor (beta chain) with its context. This specimen comes from a study of blood T cell repertoires in COVID-19. Overall study: Italy, Spain and the United States were the sources of the convalescent and acute COVID-19 samples. Nucleic acid was either cDNA or gDNA, and it came from T cells, B-cell-depleted T cells, or PBMCs.

Original analysis: Counts of nucleated cells, estimated from reference gene primer amplification, were obtained. The table came from immunoSEQ multiplex PCR; TCRdb's copy has only in-frame clones and leaves some out. The DNA gave D and trimming, while V, J and clone size come from that table. The profile shows about 83,000 clones, about 92% of them singletons. This CDR3 has 15 amino acids. The germline V gene has CDR1 MDHEN and CDR2 SYDVKM. J lost 0 bases, V lost 6 bases, and 4 bases had no gene match. The chain links TRBV28 to TRBJ1-5, with 8 bases that match TRBD1. The clonotype was recovered from a woman older than 75 with active or convalescent COVID-19. Sequencing used peripheral blood. CDR3 amino acids: CASRWTGYSNQPQHF. CDR3 in DNA: TGTGCCAGCAGATGGACAGGGTATAGCAATCAGCCCCAGCATTTT.